The sequence of this TCR beta chain was determined in a study of beta chain features in type 1 diabetes. Study-level points and caveats: All four CD4+ subsets from Type 1 diabetes patients carried moderately but significantly shorter TCRB CDR3s. For type 1 diabetes patients, VDJ junctions showed fewer insertions and more deletions.

The germline V and J ends were trimmed by 4 bases and 6 bases, with 17 bases remaining between them. Germline CDR1 SGHDT, CDR2 YYEEEE. This CDR3 comprises 15 residues. Donors underwent one heparinised blood draw, 100 to 150 mL on average. CD45RO/CCR7/CD25/CD127/CD95/CD27 sorting isolated CD4+ naive, central memory, regulatory and stem cell-like memory cells. In regard to this clone: Antigen unknown.

cDNA synthesis used the whole RNA isolate, giving expressed TCRB sequences. The table came from immunoSEQ multiplex PCR; TCRdb's copy has only in-frame clones and leaves some out. The sample comprises over 200,000 clones, approximately 10% of which are singletons, and approximately 0.017% rests with the top ten. The chain has TRBV5-6 and TRBJ2-4; perhaps TRBD2 as D (5 bases). The source is a man aged 30 to 39 with type 1 diabetes. Material for sequencing was naive CD4+ T cells from blood. The CDR3 reads CASSPPGGYPNIQYF. In nucleotides, the CDR3 is TGTGCCAGCAGCCCTCCGGGCGGGTATCCAAACATTCAGTACTTC.